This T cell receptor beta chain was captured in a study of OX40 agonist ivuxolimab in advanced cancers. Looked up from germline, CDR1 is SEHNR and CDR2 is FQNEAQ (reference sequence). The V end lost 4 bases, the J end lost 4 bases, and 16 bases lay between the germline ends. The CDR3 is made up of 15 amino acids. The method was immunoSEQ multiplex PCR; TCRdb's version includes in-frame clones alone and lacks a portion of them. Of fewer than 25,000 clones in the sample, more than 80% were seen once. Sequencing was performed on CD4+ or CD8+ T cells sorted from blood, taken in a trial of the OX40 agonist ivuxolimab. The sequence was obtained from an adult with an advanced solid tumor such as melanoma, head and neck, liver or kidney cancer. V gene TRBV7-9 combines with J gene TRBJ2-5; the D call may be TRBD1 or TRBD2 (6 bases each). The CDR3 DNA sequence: TGTGCCAGCAGCTGGGGGGCACTATGGTTAGAGACCCAGTACTTC. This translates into CASSWGALWLETQYF.